What follows are 15 T cell receptor beta chains derived from one specimen sequenced in a study of Ad26.COV2.S vaccination and SARS-CoV-2 variants. TCRdb keeps only in-frame clones here, not all; method: immunoSEQ multiplex PCR. Among 350,000 to 500,000 clones listed, roughly 87% were seen once. Treatment: roughly 19 received Ad26.COV2.S at low or high dose, single or two shots; about 5 received placebo; per-sample allocation not given. Day 63 after the first vaccine or placebo injection was the time point for sampling. Material: peripheral blood, obtained in a trial of Ad26.COV2.S vaccine versus placebo. The receptors were sampled from a person aged 18 to 59 who received the Ad26.COV2.S COVID-19 vaccine or a placebo.

The chain employs TRBV27 and TRBJ2-7, with 7 bases identical to TRBD1. J gave up 1 base and V 6 bases, and 15 bases lay outside the gene matches. Germline lookup yields CDR1 MNHEY and CDR2 SMNVEV (reference sequence). CDR3 length: 17 residues. CDR3 DNA: TGTGCCAGCAGCGCCCCCACTGACAGGGAGTCGTCCTACGAGCAGTACTTC. As protein: CASSAPTDRESSYEQYF.

The chain uses TRBV6-2 or TRBV6-3 and TRBJ2-1, with 7 bases identical to TRBD2. Germline assignment: CDR1 MNHEY and CDR2 SVGEGT. Trimming removed 0 bases from V and 6 bases from J; junction bases left unmatched: 14. This CDR3 is 18 amino acids long. The CDR3 here is CASSYSRAGDLSGNEQFF. The CDR3 region has the DNA TGTGCCAGCAGTTACTCACGGGCGGGAGACCTCTCGGGCAATGAGCAGTTCTTC.

The V and J genes are TRBV9 and TRBJ2-1; the D is unclear. The CDR3 has 15 residues. V was clipped by 2 bases and J by 0 bases, with 9 bases between them. In germline, CDR1 is SGDLS, CDR2 YYNGEE. CDR3 in amino acids: CASSVAPGSYNEQFF. The CDR3 nucleotides read TGTGCCAGCAGCGTGGCCCCTGGCTCCTACAATGAGCAGTTCTTC. The complete variable domain, with remaining parts taken from reference TRBV9 and TRBJ2-1, reads DSGVTQTPKHLITATGQRVTLRCSPRSGDLSVYWYQQSLDQGLQFLIQYYNGEERAKGNILERFSAQQFPDLHSELNLSSLELGDSALYFCASSVAPGSYNEQFFGPGTRLTVL.

The gene calls are TRBV6-1 and TRBJ2-7; D gene ambiguous. Germline V gives CDR1 MNHNS, CDR2 SASEGT. The CDR3 runs 16 residues. Trimming shortened V by 3 bases and J by 0 bases, and 15 bases separated the two germline ends. This chain's CDR3 is CASSDPGWTNSYEQYF. The DNA of the CDR3 is TGTGCCAGCAGTGATCCAGGCTGGACCAACTCCTACGAGCAGTACTTC.

V gene TRBV7-2 combines with J gene TRBJ2-3; 9 positions agree with TRBD2. Germline assignment: CDR1 SGHTA and CDR2 FQGNSA. This CDR3 comprises 15 residues. V lost 1 base to trimming and J lost 6 bases; unmatched junction nucleotides: 5. CDR3 DNA: TGTGCCAGCAGCTTAGGGCTAGCGGGACCCGATACGCAGTATTTT. As protein: CASSLGLAGPDTQYF.

The rearrangement joins TRBV5-1 to TRBJ2-7; maybe TRBD1 (6 bases). Trimming shortened V by 2 bases and J by 5 bases, and 11 bases separated the two germline ends. The CDR3 consists of 13 residues. Germline V gene lookup returns CDR1 SGHRS and CDR2 YFSETQ. CDR3 loop: CASSLQGPHEQYF. The CDR3 DNA is TGCGCCAGCAGCTTACAGGGTCCCCACGAGCAGTACTTC.

This chain uses TRBV7-3 with TRBJ2-1, with 9 bases fitting TRBD1. V lost 1 base, J lost 3 bases, and 4 bases stayed unmatched. Germline V gene sequence: CDR1 SGHTA, CDR2 FQGTGA. The CDR3 consists of 16 residues. The CDR3 region has the DNA TGTGCCAGCAGCTTAAGGGACAGGGCAAACTACAATGAGCAGTTCTTC. This sequence encodes CASSLRDRANYNEQFF. The whole variable domain, filled in from reference TRBV7-3 and TRBJ2-1, reads GAGVSQTPSNKVTEKGKYVELRCDPISGHTALYWYRQSLGQGPEFLIYFQGTGAADDSGLPNDRFFAVRPEGSVSTLKIQRTERGDSAVYLCASSLRDRANYNEQFFGPGTRLTVL.

The rearrangement uses TRBV24-1 and TRBJ1-5; TRBD1 matches 7 bases. Germline V gives CDR1 KGHDR, CDR2 SFDVKD. This CDR3 comprises 16 residues. V lost 11 bases to trimming and J lost 2 bases; unmatched junction nucleotides: 14. The CDR3 DNA follows: TGTGCCAGATGTCCAGGGGGGATAGGGGGCAATCAGCCCCAGCATTTT. This codes for CARCPGGIGGNQPQHF.

The chain employs TRBV24-1 and TRBJ2-7; no firm D call. The CDR3 has 12 residues. The germline V gene encodes CDR1 KGHDR and CDR2 SFDVKD. V shed 10 bases and J shed 6 bases, with 15 bases lying between them. The CDR3: CATQTANREQYF. The DNA for the CDR3 is TGTGCCACGCAGACGGCAAATCGCGAGCAGTACTTC.

This rearrangement joins TRBV7-9 to TRBJ1-3; no clear D. The V end lost 1 base, the J end lost 6 bases, and 4 bases lay between the germline ends. The CDR3 runs 12 residues. The germline V gene encodes CDR1 SEHNR and CDR2 FQNEAQ (reference sequence). In DNA form, the CDR3 reads TGTGCCAGCAGCTTAGACGTAAACACCATATATTTT. This translates into CASSLDVNTIYF.

CDR3 coding DNA: TGTGCCAGCAGCGTAAGCCGGGACAGGGGGTTACATAGCAATCAGCCCCAGCATTTT. This sequence encodes CASSVSRDRGLHSNQPQHF. The V call is TRBV9, the J call TRBJ1-5; TRBD1 matches 11 bases. V was pared by 1 base and J by 0 bases, with 9 bases of the junction left unmatched. Germline lookup yields CDR1 SGDLS and CDR2 YYNGEE. This CDR3 contains 19 residues.

The genes are TRBV7-6 and TRBJ2-3; no firm D call. From germline, CDR1 is SGHVS and CDR2 FNYEAQ. V dropped 2 bases and J dropped 1 base, with 10 bases sitting between them. The CDR3 has 15 residues. CDR3 sequence: CASSLPSVGTDTQYF. The CDR3 region has the DNA TGTGCCAGCAGCTTACCCAGTGTGGGCACAGATACGCAGTATTTT.

This chain uses TRBV10-3 with TRBJ2-7; possible D gene TRBD2, 6 bases. Germline CDR1 is ENHRY and CDR2 is SYGVKD. CDR3 size: 12 residues. Between the trimmed V and J ends, which lost 10 bases and 4 bases, there was a span of 14 bases. CDR3 in amino acids: CATRDLRYEQYF. For the CDR3, the DNA is TGTGCCACCAGGGACTTGAGGTACGAGCAGTACTTC.

This chain uses TRBV7-2 with TRBJ1-4; D ambiguous. The CDR3 has 16 residues. Germline CDR1 is SGHTA and CDR2 is FQGNSA. V was cut by 5 bases and J by 0 bases, with 13 bases left in between. The CDR3 spells CASSASQLATNEKLFF. The CDR3 DNA reads TGTGCCAGCAGCGCGTCACAGCTTGCAACTAATGAAAAACTGTTTTTT.

This rearrangement joins TRBV7-8 to TRBJ2-2; D call uncertain. CDR3 length: 13 residues. Germline values: CDR1 SGHVS, CDR2 FQNEAQ. Trimming removed 1 base at V and 6 bases at J, with 6 bases between. Here the CDR3 DNA reads TGTGCCAGCAGCTTAGATTGGGCCGGGGAGCTGTTTTTT. Translation gives CASSLDWAGELFF.